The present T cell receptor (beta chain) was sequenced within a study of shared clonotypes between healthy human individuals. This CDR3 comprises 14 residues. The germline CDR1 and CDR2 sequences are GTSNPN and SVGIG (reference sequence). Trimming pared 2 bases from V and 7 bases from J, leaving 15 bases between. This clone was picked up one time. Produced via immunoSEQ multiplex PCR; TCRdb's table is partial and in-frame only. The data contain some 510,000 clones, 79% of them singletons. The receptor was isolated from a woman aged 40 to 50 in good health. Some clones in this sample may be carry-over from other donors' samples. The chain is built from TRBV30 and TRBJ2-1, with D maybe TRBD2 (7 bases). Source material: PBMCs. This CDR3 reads CAWSSGRRGNEQFF. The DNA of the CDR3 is TGTGCCTGGAGTTCCGGGAGGAGGGGGAATGAGCAGTTCTTC.